Shown below are 10 T cell receptor beta chains from a single sample sequenced in a study of breast tumors, draining lymph nodes, adjacent tissues. TCRdb processed the multiplex PCR reads anew with MiXCR; each CDR3 protein has one entry. The sample yields 84,000 or so distinct CDR3 sequences, over 25% seen once. The lymph nodes were axillary draining lymph nodes from breast cancer patients. The sequenced sample was axillary lymph node tissue. These receptors all stem from a female donor with breast cancer. Some clones in this sample may be carry-over from other donors' samples.

This chain joins TRBV9 and TRBJ2-3, with 13 bases matching TRBD2. The CDR3 length is 16 residues. The germline V gene has CDR1 SGDLS and CDR2 YYNGEE. V lost 3 bases, J lost 6 bases, and 7 bases stayed unmatched. The CDR3 DNA reads as TGTGCCAGCAGCGGACGGACTAGCGGGAGTAAGGATACGCAGTATTTT. The encoded protein is CASSGRTSGSKDTQYF. Full variable domain (remainder filled in from reference TRBV9 and TRBJ2-3): DSGVTQTPKHLITATGQRVTLRCSPRSGDLSVYWYQQSLDQGLQFLIQYYNGEERAKGNILERFSAQQFPDLHSELNLSSLELGDSALYFCASSGRTSGSKDTQYFGPGTRLTVL.

This clonotype was counted many times. A much larger clonotype is one base distant, so this may be a read error. V gene TRBV20-1 combines with J gene TRBJ2-5; 14 bases fit TRBD2. The germline CDR1 and CDR2 sequences are DFQATT and SNEGSKA (reference sequence). Unmatched junction bases numbered 8, after V lost 6 bases and J lost 5 bases. CDR3 length equals 15 residues. The CDR3 spells CSAYGTSGRAETQYF. CDR3 nucleotide sequence: TGCAGTGCCTACGGGACTAGCGGGAGAGCTGAGACCCAGTACTTC.

This clonotype has a count of ten or more. This rearrangement joins TRBV4-1 to TRBJ2-6; D is possibly TRBD1 (6 bases). V lost 3 bases, J lost 0 bases, and 15 bases lay in between. CDR1 is MGHRA and CDR2 is YSYEKL in the germline V gene. The CDR3 consists of 18 residues. CDR3 sequence: CASSQTDRPNSGANVLTF. In DNA form, the CDR3 reads TGCGCCAGCAGCCAGACCGACAGGCCCAACTCTGGGGCCAACGTCCTGACTTTC.

The V and J genes are TRBV29-1 and TRBJ1-2; 12 positions agree with TRBD1. CDR1 is SQVTM, CDR2 ANQGSEA, per germline. Unmatched junction bases numbered 6, after V lost 6 bases and J lost 4 bases. This CDR3 contains 14 residues. Here the CDR3 DNA reads TGCAGCGTCAGGGACAGGGGGCGCACCTATGGCTACACCTTC. Protein sequence: CSVRDRGRTYGYTF.

Ten or more counts support this clonotype. The chain uses TRBV5-4 and TRBJ2-7, with TRBD2 matching 7 bases. In germline, CDR1 is SGHNT, CDR2 YYREEE (reference sequence). V shed 5 bases and J 4 bases; nucleotides not matched to a gene: 12. This CDR3 is 15 amino acids long. CDR3 in DNA: TGTGCCAGCAGTCAAACCGGGACTAAGAATTACGAGCAGTACTTC. Protein: CASSQTGTKNYEQYF.

Only a few counts were recorded for this clonotype. The chain has TRBV28 and TRBJ2-5; D is tentatively TRBD1 or TRBD2 (5 bases each). Deletions cut 6 bases from V and 5 bases from J, with 16 bases between. The CDR3 loop spans 14 amino acids. The germline V gene encodes CDR1 MDHEN and CDR2 SYDVKM. The chain's CDR3 is CASRPGTLGETQYF. The CDR3 coding sequence is TGTGCCAGCAGACCGGGGACCCTGGGTGAGACCCAGTACTTC.

The chain carries TRBV3-2 and TRBJ2-4; TRBD2 is the table's D call and was not checked against the DNA. TRBV3-2 is recorded as a pseudogene. There are 19 residues in the CDR3. The DNA of the CDR3 is TGTGCCAGCAGCCATGGGGGACTAGCGGGAAAGGCGGGCAAAAACATTCAGTACTTC. Amino acid sequence: CASSHGGLAGKAGKNIQYF.

In its sample, this clonotype was seen many times. This sequence joins TRBV4-2 and TRBJ2-7; 12 nucleotides match TRBD1. CDR3 size: 14 residues. V lost 1 base and J lost 6; bases outside the gene matches: 1. Per germline, CDR1 LGHNA and CDR2 YNFKEQ. The CDR3 loop is CASSQGDRGREQYF. DNA of the CDR3: TGTGCCAGCAGCCAAGGGGACAGGGGGCGCGAGCAGTACTTC.

This clonotype was counted at least ten times. The genes are TRBV28 and TRBJ1-3; D gene uncertain. The CDR3 covers 16 residues. The V and J ends lost 3 bases and 0 bases respectively, with 12 bases between them. Germline CDR1 MDHEN, CDR2 SYDVKM. In nucleotides, the CDR3 is TGTGCCAGCAGTTTCGACGGACCGAGCTCTGGAAACACCATATATTTT. This translates into CASSFDGPSSGNTIYF.

With respect to this clonotype: A much more abundant neighbour one base away suggests this may be a read error. This chain joins TRBV6-5 and TRBJ2-2; 9 bases are shared with TRBD2. The V segment lost 5 bases and the J segment 0 bases; nucleotides outside the gene matches: 7. The CDR3 loop spans 17 amino acids. The germline V gene has CDR1 MNHEY and CDR2 SVGAGI. CDR3 amino acids: CASSDKASGANTGELFF. The CDR3 DNA follows: TGTGCCAGCAGTGACAAGGCTAGCGGGGCGAACACCGGGGAGCTGTTTTTT.